A selection of T cell receptor beta chains follows, all from one sample in a study of T cells after yellow fever vaccination. In TCRdb, the 5' RACE reads were re-called with MiXCR into one record per CDR3 protein. Among around 30,000 distinct CDR3 sequences listed, approximately 6.6% were seen once. Sequencing used PBMCs, either bulk or a sorted T-cell subset (CD4+, CD8+, memory, or dextramer-sorted; not recorded which), obtained on the day of the first yellow fever vaccination. The receptors were gathered from a young man who received the YFV17D yellow fever vaccine. CDR3s include the opening cysteine and the closing phenylalanine or tryptophan. The order of the fields is V gene, D gene, clone size, J gene, CDR3 DNA, CDR3 protein. D genes are given only for firm matches. Clone size is shown for a subset of rows, as once, few, many or a class of expanded clone.

>TRBV7-2|.|many|TRBJ2-2
TGTGCCAGCAGCTTAAGGCAGATCGGGGAGCTGTTTTTT
CASSLRQIGELFF
>TRBV5-1|.|many|TRBJ1-1
TGCGCCAGCAGCCCTTTGACAGCCTTGAACACTGAAGCTTTCTTT
CASSPLTALNTEAFF
>TRBV11-2|TRBD2|.|TRBJ2-1
TGTGCCAGCAGCTCCTGGGGGCTAGCGGGGGGTCCATACAATGAGCAGTTCTTC
CASSSWGLAGGPYNEQFF
>TRBV7-9|.|many|TRBJ1-1
TGTGCCAGCAGCCAGGACATGAACACTGAAGCTTTCTTT
CASSQDMNTEAFF
>TRBV9|.|many|TRBJ1-1
TGTGCCAGCAGCGCATTAACAGGGTCCGAAGCTTTCTTT
CASSALTGSEAFF
>TRBV7-2|.|many|TRBJ2-1
TGTGCCAGCAGCTCGACAGTGGCAAAGCAGTTCTTC
CASSSTVAKQFF
>TRBV12-2|.|.|TRBJ2-7
.
CASRLVGSGTTRTRSSYEQYF
>TRBV5-1|.|.|TRBJ2-5
TGCGCCAGCAGCCTGGGGGAGCCGTACCAAGAGACCCAGTACTTC
CASSLGEPYQETQYF
>TRBV4-3|.|few|TRBJ1-3
TGCGCCAGCAGCCAAGCTCAGCTTGCCTCTGGAAACACCATATATTTT
CASSQAQLASGNTIYF
>TRBV28|TRBD1|many|TRBJ2-6
TGTGCCAGCAGCAACAGGGGGGCTGGGGCCAACGTCCTGACTTTC
CASSNRGAGANVLTF
>TRBV15|.|many|TRBJ1-2
TGTGCCACCAGCAGAGATAGGGACTATGGCTACACCTTC
CATSRDRDYGYTF
>TRBV19|TRBD2|few|TRBJ2-1
TGTGCCAGTAACGCCCCGGGACTAGTCTCCAATGAGCAGTTCTTC
CASNAPGLVSNEQFF
>TRBV3-1|.|.|TRBJ2-1
TGTGCCAGCAGCAAAACATACATCTCCTACAATGAGCAGTTCTTC
CASSKTYISYNEQFF
>TRBV11-2|TRBD2|many|TRBJ2-7
TGTGCCAGCAGCCCCGGGACTAGCGGGTACGAGCAGTACTTC
CASSPGTSGYEQYF
>TRBV4-2|TRBD2|many|TRBJ2-2
TGTGCCAGCAGCCGTAAACTAGCGGGGGCCACCGGGGAGCTGTTTTTT
CASSRKLAGATGELFF
>TRBV15|TRBD1|.|TRBJ2-7
TGTGCCACCAGCAGAGATCTGAGACAGGGCCTTCGCGAGCAGTACTTC
CATSRDLRQGLREQYF
>TRBV7-2|.|many|TRBJ1-2
TGTGCCAGCAGCTTAGTACAGGACTATGGCTACACCTTC
CASSLVQDYGYTF
>TRBV6-5|.|many|TRBJ2-3
TGTGCCAGCAGTTACCCTGGGACAGATACGCAGTATTTT
CASSYPGTDTQYF
>TRBV30|.|many|TRBJ1-1
TGTGCCTGGATTAACGGGAGGGGAAGGAACACTGAAGCTTTCTTT
CAWINGRGRNTEAFF
>TRBV19|TRBD2|many|TRBJ2-7
TGTGCCAGTAGCTCGGGGGGACCCTACGAGCAGTACTTC
CASSSGGPYEQYF
>TRBV20-1|.|many|TRBJ1-2
TGCAGTGCTAGGGTCCAGTCCACCGATGGCTACACCTTC
CSARVQSTDGYTF
>TRBV5-1|.|many|TRBJ2-1
TGCGCCAGCAGCTTGGCCCAAGCAATCTACAATGAGCAGTTCTTC
CASSLAQAIYNEQFF
>TRBV7-2|.|many|TRBJ2-1
TGTGCCAGCAGCTCTCCGGTATCCCTACACAATGAGCAGTTCTTC
CASSSPVSLHNEQFF
>TRBV28|TRBD1|many|TRBJ1-1
TGTGCCAGCACAACTCCAGGGGGCTGGAACACTGAAGCTTTCTTT
CASTTPGGWNTEAFF
>TRBV6-5|.|many|TRBJ1-2
TGTGCCAGCAGGGGCCCTTCCGCTAGCTTGCTCTATGGCTACACCTTC
CASRGPSASLLYGYTF
>TRBV5-1|.|many|TRBJ2-5
TGCGCCAGCCAAGGGGATTACAAGGGTCTCGAGACCCAGTACTTC
CASQGDYKGLETQYF
>TRBV6-4|.|many|TRBJ2-3
TGTGCCAGCAGTGTACAGGGTGGGGATACGCAGTATTTT
CASSVQGGDTQYF
>TRBV20-1|.|.|TRBJ1-2
TGCAGTGCCCCAGTTCAGGAGGCTCTTTCTGGCTACACCTTC
CSAPVQEALSGYTF
>TRBV5-1|.|many|TRBJ2-3
TGCGCCAGCAGCTTGGCCCTACGGACAGTCTCCACCCCAGATACGCAGTATTTT
CASSLALRTVSTPDTQYF
>TRBV12-3/TRBV12-4|.|many|TRBJ1-2
TGTGCCAGCAGTTTACAGGGGTTTAACTATGGCTACACCTTC
CASSLQGFNYGYTF
>TRBV5-1|TRBD1|many|TRBJ1-1
TGCGCCAGCAGCTTTACAGGGGGCTCTGGAAGCACTGAAGCTTTCTTT
CASSFTGGSGSTEAFF
>TRBV5-1|.|many|TRBJ1-1
TGCGCCAGCAGCTTGACACAGGGCAATGAAGCTTTCTTT
CASSLTQGNEAFF
>TRBV9|.|many|TRBJ2-3
TGTGCCAGCAGCGTAGCGGGGGCGATTACAGATACGCAGTATTTT
CASSVAGAITDTQYF
>TRBV7-2|.|many|TRBJ1-6
TGTGCCAGCAGCTTAGTTGGGGGGGCAAATTCACCCCTCCACTTT
CASSLVGGANSPLHF
>TRBV20-1|.|few|TRBJ2-1
TGCAGTGCTAGGATAGCGGTGATAAGCTCCTACAATGAGCAGTTCTTC
CSARIAVISSYNEQFF
>TRBV5-1|.|many|TRBJ1-4
TGCGCCAGCAGCTTGTCTCACTTAAAGGATGAAAAACTGTTTTTT
CASSLSHLKDEKLFF
>TRBV5-8|.|.|TRBJ1-5
TGTGCCAGCAGCTTCGAGGGCTATAGCAATCAGCCCCAGCATTTT
CASSFEGYSNQPQHF
>TRBV7-9|.|.|TRBJ2-3
TGTGCCAGCAGCTTACTGACACTCGTTTACACAGATACGCAGTGTTTT
CASSLLTLVYTDTQCF
>TRBV6-2/TRBV6-3|TRBD2|many|TRBJ2-3
TGTGCCAGCAATAGAGCGGGGTCCACAGATACGCAGTATTTT
CASNRAGSTDTQYF
>TRBV12-3/TRBV12-4|TRBD1|.|TRBJ1-2
TGTGCCAGCAACCACCGGGACAGGGGGATCGGTGGCTACACCTTC
CASNHRDRGIGGYTF
>TRBV7-2|TRBD1|.|TRBJ1-2
TGTGCCAGCACAGGACAGGGCGCTGGGGGAGGCTACACCTTC
CASTGQGAGGGYTF
>TRBV30|.|.|TRBJ2-5
TGTGCCTGGAAATATGCAGGGATGGAGACCCAGTACTTC
CAWKYAGMETQYF
>TRBV7-3|.|many|TRBJ2-2
TGTGCCAGCAGCCTGCAGGAGACCGGGGAGCTGTTTTTT
CASSLQETGELFF
>TRBV7-2|TRBD1|many|TRBJ2-7
TGTGCCAGCAGGGCAGGGGGCCGGCACGAGCAGTACTTC
CASRAGGRHEQYF
>TRBV7-3|TRBD2|.|TRBJ2-3
TGTGCCATCAGCTCGGGAGGACTAGCGGGGGGCACAGATACGCAGTATTTT
CAISSGGLAGGTDTQYF
>TRBV20-1|TRBD1|many|TRBJ2-7
TGCAGTGCTTCCGGGACAGGGGGCTACGAGCAGTACTTC
CSASGTGGYEQYF
>TRBV11-2|.|many|TRBJ2-7
TGTGCCAGCAGCTCCTATCTCTACCCCGAGCAGTACTTC
CASSSYLYPEQYF
>TRBV5-1|TRBD1|many|TRBJ1-2
TGCGCCAGCAGCTTGGTAGAGACAGGGGGCGAGTATGGCTACACCTTC
CASSLVETGGEYGYTF
>TRBV7-2|.|many|TRBJ2-7
TGTGCCAGCAGCTACTCCGGGACGGAAGCCTACGAGCAGTACTTC
CASSYSGTEAYEQYF
>TRBV12-3/TRBV12-4|.|.|TRBJ1-6
TGTGCCAGCAGTTTTCAGGGCGGTAATTCACCCCTCCACTTT
CASSFQGGNSPLHF
>TRBV6-5|.|many|TRBJ2-3
TGTGCCAGCAGTTACTCGAATATCCGGGGTCGAGACACAGATACGCAGTATTTT
CASSYSNIRGRDTDTQYF
>TRBV5-6|.|many|TRBJ2-1
TGTGCCAGCAGCTTTTTGGGAAATAACAATGAGCAGTTCTTC
CASSFLGNNNEQFF
>TRBV5-4|.|many|TRBJ2-1
TGTGCCAGCAGCTTGGGAAAATGGGTGCGAATACAGAATGAGCAGTTCTTC
CASSLGKWVRIQNEQFF
>TRBV13|.|many|TRBJ1-3
TGTGCCAGCAGCCACCGCCCAGGACGGATTGGAAACACCATATATTTT
CASSHRPGRIGNTIYF
>TRBV25-1|.|many|TRBJ2-3
TGTGCCAGCAGTAGGAGGGGGCTGGGGGATACGCAGTATTTT
CASSRRGLGDTQYF